The clone carrying this T cell receptor (beta chain) was seen more than once but under ten times. Its specificity is unknown. The data were produced by immunoSEQ multiplex PCR, yet TCRdb's version contains in-frame clones alone and is incomplete. The sample shows roughly 8,400 clones, 70% to 80% of them seen only once. The V and J ends lost 4 bases and 3 bases respectively, with 14 bases between them. The germline gives CDR1 SEHNR, CDR2 FQNEAQ (reference sequence). This CDR3 is 15 amino acids long. The sample belongs to a study of chemoradiotherapy in HPV16-positive cancers. Study-wide points: Functional assays defining HPV-specific T cells used only a couple of HPV16-positive patients. For HPV16-positive patients, expanding HPV-responsive T cells associated with longer recurrence-free survival.

This TCR came from a human donor with HPV-associated anogenital cancer. The biological material was taken from a patient who underwent chemoradiotherapy. The chain joins TRBV7-9 to TRBJ2-3, with a possible D match to TRBD1 (6 bases). This chain's CDR3 is CASSYTGFGTDTQYF. The DNA for the CDR3 is TGTGCCAGCAGCTACACAGGGTTTGGGACAGATACGCAGTATTTT.